This T cell receptor beta chain was retrieved from a study of cytomegalovirus exposure and HLA in healthy donors. Findings of the study overall: Reported results showed that the classifier diagnosed cytomegalovirus status with high specificity and sensitivity. Altogether, some 160 TCR beta chains were recorded as cytomegalovirus-associated. Three chains linked to CMV were shown in vitro to be specific for CMV antigens.

This CDR3 spans 15 amino acids. Remarks on this clone: The target antigen is unknown.

A roughly 120-subject validation cohort, separate from the roughly 700-subject first cohort, supplied the donors. The table came from immunoSEQ multiplex PCR; TCRdb's copy has only in-frame clones and leaves some out. Among some 170,000 clones, approximately 87% were seen once, and the ten largest hold approximately 1.5%. The TCR sequence derives from a woman aged 25 to 39 in good health and CMV-seronegative. V usage is TRBV12-1 and J usage is TRBJ2-4; the DNA was not compared with TRBD1, the D call given in the table. TRBV12-1 is an annotated pseudogene. The material sequenced was PBMCs. The CDR3 reads CASSFWGRAKNIQYF. CDR3 nucleotides: TGTGCCAGCAGCTTTTGGGGCCGAGCCAAAAACATTCAGTACTTC.